These 4 T cell receptor beta chains originate from one sample sequenced in a study of blood T cells in healthy people across ages (dated by TCRdb to between 2014 and 2017). The receptor library was made with 5' RACE. The sequencing machine was an Illumina HiSeq 2500. The second PCR ran for about 7 to 11 cycles and used a J-beta primer mix along with a sample-barcoded 5' primer. TCRdb reanalyzed the raw reads on its own, using fastp at Q25 for trimming and MiXCR for clone calling, and kept in-frame beta chains. For every CDR3 protein sequence, its rows merge into one entry that carries the most common genes and DNA. This sample has about 1.4 million distinct CDR3 sequences in its table, and approximately 59% of those were observed once. Roughly 6.3% of the sample is taken by the ten largest. The sequencing input was blood. Every receptor here comes from a man younger than 30 in good health.

The genes are TRBV13 and TRBJ2-3; tentatively, D is TRBD2 (6 bases). CDR1 and CDR2 (germline): PRHDT, FYEKMQ (reference sequence). V lost 1 base to trimming and J lost 2 bases, with 16 bases between them. The CDR3 totals 17 residues. The CDR3 region is CASSLEISAGYTDTQYF. CDR3 DNA: TGTGCCAGCAGCTTAGAAATTTCGGCGGGATACACAGATACGCAGTATTTT. The variable domain in full, with the rest retrieved from reference TRBV13 and TRBJ2-3, is AAGVIQSPRHLIKEKRETATLKCYPIPRHDTVYWYQQGPGQDPQFLISFYEKMQSDKGSIPDRFSAQQFSDYHSELNMSSLELGDSALYFCASSLEISAGYTDTQYFGPGTRLTVL.

The chain is built from TRBV27 and TRBJ1-2; tentative D call: TRBD1 (5 bases). The CDR3 runs 14 residues. Germline CDR1 and CDR2: MNHEY and SMNVEV (reference sequence). V lost 6 bases, J lost 3 bases, and 14 bases lay in between. CDR3 protein: CASSSVWGDYGYTF. CDR3 DNA: TGTGCCAGCAGCTCGGTTTGGGGCGACTATGGCTACACCTTC.

The V and J genes are TRBV28 and TRBJ2-4, with 11 bases lining up with TRBD1. The DNA matches TRBJ2-5 better at its end, which makes the J call doubtful. The CDR3 is 15 amino acids. CDR1 is MDHEN, CDR2 SYDVKM, per germline. The CDR3 region is CASSLGQGGGETQYF. CDR3 DNA sequence: TGTGCCAGCAGTTTGGGACAGGGGGGGGGAGAGACCCAGTACTTC.

In DNA, the CDR3 is TGTGCCAGCAGCTTCCACAGCTCAGGGGATACGCAGTATTTT. Amino acid sequence: CASSFHSSGDTQYF. V usage is TRBV11-2 and J usage is TRBJ2-3; a weak D match, TRBD1 (5 bases). Germline V CDR1 and CDR2: SGHAT, FQNNGV. Trimming left V 3 bases short and J 6 bases short, with 13 bases between. The CDR3 is made up of 14 amino acids. Together with reference TRBV11-2 and TRBJ2-3, the CDR3 gives the full variable domain: EAGVAQSPRYKIIEKRQSVAFWCNPISGHATLYWYQQILGQGPKLLIQFQNNGVVDDSQLPKDRFSAERLKGVDSTLKIQPAKLEDSAVYLCASSFHSSGDTQYFGPGTRLTVL.